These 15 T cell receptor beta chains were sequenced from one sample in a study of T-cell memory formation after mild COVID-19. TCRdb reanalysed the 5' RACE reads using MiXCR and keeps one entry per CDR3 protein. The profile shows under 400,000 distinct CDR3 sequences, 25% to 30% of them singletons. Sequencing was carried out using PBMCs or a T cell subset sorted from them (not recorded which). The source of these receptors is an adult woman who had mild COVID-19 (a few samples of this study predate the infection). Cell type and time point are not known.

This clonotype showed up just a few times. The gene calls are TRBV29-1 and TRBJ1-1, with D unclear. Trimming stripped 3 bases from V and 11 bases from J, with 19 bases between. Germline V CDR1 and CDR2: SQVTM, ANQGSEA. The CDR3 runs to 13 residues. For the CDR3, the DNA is TGCAGCGTTGAGTCTATGATGTCAGCGGTGGCTTTCTTT. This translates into CSVESMMSAVAFF.

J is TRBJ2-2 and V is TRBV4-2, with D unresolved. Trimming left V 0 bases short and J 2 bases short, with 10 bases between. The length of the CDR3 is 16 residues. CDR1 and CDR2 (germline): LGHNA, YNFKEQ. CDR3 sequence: CASSQETDHNTGELFF. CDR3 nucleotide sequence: TGTGCCAGCAGCCAAGAGACCGACCATAACACCGGGGAGCTGTTTTTT.

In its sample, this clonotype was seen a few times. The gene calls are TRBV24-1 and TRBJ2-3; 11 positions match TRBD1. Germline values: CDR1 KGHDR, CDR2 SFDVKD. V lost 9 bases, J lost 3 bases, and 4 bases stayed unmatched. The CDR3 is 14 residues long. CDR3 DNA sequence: TGTGCCACCTCTGGACAGGGGGCGACAGATACGCAGTATTTT. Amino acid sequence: CATSGQGATDTQYF.

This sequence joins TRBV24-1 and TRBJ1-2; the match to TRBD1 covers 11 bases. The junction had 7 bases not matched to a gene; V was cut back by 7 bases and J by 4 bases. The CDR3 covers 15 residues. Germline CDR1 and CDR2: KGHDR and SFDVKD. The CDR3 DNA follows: TGTGCCACCAGGGGTGGACAGGGGGCGGGCTATGGCTACACCTTC. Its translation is CATRGGQGAGYGYTF.

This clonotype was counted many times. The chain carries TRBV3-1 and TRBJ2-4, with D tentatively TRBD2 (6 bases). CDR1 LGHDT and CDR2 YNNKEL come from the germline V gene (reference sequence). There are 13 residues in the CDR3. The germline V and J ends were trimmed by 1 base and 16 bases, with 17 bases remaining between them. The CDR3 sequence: CASSQGFDGDFYF. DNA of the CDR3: TGTGCCAGCAGCCAAGGGTTCGACGGGGACTTCTACTTC.

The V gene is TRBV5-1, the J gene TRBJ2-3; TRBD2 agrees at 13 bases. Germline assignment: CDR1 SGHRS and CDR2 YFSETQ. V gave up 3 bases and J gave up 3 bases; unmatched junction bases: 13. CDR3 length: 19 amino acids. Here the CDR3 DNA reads TGCGCCAGCAGCTCCATCCGGACTAGCGGGGGAAGTCGGACAGATACGCAGTATTTT. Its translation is CASSSIRTSGGSRTDTQYF.

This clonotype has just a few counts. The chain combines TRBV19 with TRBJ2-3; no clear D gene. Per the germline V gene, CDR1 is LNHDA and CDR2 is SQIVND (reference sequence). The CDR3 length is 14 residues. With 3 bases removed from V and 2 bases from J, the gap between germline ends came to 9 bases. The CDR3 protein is CASSIGSYTDTQYF. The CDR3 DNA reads TGTGCCAGTAGTATCGGGTCTTACACAGATACGCAGTATTTT.

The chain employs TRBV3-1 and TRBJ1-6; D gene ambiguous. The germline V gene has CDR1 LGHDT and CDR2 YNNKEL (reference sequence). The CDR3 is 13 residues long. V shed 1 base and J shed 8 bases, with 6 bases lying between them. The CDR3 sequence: CASSQVDYSPLHF. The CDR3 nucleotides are TGTGCCAGCAGCCAAGTGGACTATTCACCCCTCCACTTT.

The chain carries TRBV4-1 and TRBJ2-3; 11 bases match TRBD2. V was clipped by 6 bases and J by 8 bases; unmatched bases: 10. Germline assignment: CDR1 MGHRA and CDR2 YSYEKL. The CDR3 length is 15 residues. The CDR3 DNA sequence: TGCGCCAGCAGAGCGGGACTAGCGGCCCCGGGTACGCAGTATTTT. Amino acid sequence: CASRAGLAAPGTQYF.

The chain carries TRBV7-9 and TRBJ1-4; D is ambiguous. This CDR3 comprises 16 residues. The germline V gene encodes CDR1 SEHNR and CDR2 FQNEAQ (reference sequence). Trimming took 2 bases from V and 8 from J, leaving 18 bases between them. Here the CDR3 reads CASSLLRSAATEKLFF. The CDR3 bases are TGTGCCAGCAGCTTACTGAGGTCGGCCGCAACGGAAAAACTGTTTTTT.

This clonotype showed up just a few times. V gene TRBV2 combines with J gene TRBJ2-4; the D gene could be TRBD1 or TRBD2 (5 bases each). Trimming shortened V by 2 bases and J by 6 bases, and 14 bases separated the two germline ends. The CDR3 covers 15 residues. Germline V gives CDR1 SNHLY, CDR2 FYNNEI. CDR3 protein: CASSEYRGAGNIQYF. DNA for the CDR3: TGTGCCAGCAGTGAATATCGAGGGGCAGGAAACATTCAGTACTTC.

The CDR3 loop reads CSGHRGSWTDTQYF. CDR3 nucleotide sequence: TGCAGCGGACACAGGGGATCCTGGACAGATACGCAGTATTTT. The chain carries TRBV29-1 and TRBJ2-3, with 7 bases aligning to TRBD1. Trimming cost V 7 bases and J 3 bases; bases outside gene matches: 10. The CDR3 consists of 14 residues. CDR1 is SQVTM, CDR2 ANQGSEA, per germline.

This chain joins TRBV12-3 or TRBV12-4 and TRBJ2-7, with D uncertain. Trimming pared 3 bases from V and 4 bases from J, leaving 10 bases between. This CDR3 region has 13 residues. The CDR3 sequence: CASSFRQVYEQYF. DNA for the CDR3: TGTGCCAGCAGTTTCAGGCAGGTTTACGAGCAGTACTTC.

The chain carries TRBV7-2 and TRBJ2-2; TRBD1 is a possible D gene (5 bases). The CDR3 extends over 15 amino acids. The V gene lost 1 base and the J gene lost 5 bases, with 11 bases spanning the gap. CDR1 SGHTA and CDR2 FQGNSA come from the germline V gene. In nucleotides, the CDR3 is TGTGCCAGCAGCTTAGACTCAGGGCGAACCGGGGAGCTGTTTTTT. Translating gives CASSLDSGRTGELFF. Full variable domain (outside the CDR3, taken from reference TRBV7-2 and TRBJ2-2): GAGVSQSPSNKVTEKGKDVELRCDPISGHTALYWYRQSLGQGLEFLIYFQGNSAPDKSGLPSDRFSAERTGGSVSTLTIQRTQQEDSAVYLCASSLDSGRTGELFFGEGSRLTVL.

The CDR3 nucleotides are TGTGCCAGCAGCTTATTGACGGGAGTCACAGATGAGCAGTTCTTC. It specifies CASSLLTGVTDEQFF. The rearrangement links TRBV7-6 to TRBJ2-1; tentative D call: TRBD2 (6 bases). The V gene's germline CDR1 is SGHVS and CDR2 FNYEAQ. Deletions cut 2 bases from V and 8 bases from J, with 16 bases between. This CDR3 is 15 amino acids long.